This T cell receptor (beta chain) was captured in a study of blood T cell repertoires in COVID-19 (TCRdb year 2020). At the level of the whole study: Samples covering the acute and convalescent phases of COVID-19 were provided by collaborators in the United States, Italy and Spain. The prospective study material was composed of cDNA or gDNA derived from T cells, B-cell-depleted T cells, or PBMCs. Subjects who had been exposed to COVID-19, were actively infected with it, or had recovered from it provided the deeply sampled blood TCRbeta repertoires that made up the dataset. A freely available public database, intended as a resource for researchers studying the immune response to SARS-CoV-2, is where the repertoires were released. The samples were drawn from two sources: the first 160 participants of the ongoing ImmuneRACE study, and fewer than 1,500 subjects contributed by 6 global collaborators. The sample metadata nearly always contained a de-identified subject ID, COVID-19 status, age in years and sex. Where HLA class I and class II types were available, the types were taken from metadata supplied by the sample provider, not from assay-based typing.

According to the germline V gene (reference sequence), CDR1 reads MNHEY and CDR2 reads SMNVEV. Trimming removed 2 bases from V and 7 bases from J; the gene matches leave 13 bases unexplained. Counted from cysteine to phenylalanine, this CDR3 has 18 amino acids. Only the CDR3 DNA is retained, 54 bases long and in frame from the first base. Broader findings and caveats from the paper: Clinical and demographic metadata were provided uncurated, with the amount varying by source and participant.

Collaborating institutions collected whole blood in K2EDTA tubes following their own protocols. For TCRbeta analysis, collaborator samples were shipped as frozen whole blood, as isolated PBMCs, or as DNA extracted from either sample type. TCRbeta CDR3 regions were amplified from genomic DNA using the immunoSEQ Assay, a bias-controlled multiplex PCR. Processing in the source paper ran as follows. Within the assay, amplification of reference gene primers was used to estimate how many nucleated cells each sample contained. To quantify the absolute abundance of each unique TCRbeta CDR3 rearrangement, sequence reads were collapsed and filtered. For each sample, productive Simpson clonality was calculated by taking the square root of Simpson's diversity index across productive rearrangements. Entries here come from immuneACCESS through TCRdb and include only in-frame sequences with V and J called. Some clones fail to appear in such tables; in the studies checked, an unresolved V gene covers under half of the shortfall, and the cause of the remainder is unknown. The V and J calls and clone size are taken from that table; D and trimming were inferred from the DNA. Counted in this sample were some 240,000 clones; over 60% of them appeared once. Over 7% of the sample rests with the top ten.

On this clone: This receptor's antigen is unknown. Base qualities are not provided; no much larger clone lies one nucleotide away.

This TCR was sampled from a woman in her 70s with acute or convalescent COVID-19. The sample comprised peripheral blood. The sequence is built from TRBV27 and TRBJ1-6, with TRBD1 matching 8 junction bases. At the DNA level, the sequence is TGTGCCAGCAGTTTAAATTCGTTCCGGGACAGGATAAATTCACCCCTCCACTTT. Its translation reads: CASSLNSFRDRINSPLHF.